This paragraph covers one TCR beta chain sequence. The antigen is not known. These data come from a study of beta chain features in type 1 diabetes. Notes on the study in general: Still unanswered here is whether HLA type influences TCRB rearrangement. Cells expressing TCR highly could be over-represented by cDNA sequencing. Shortening that was moderate but significant affected the TCRB CDR3s of Type 1 diabetes patients in all four CD4+ subsets.

The investigators reverse transcribed all of the isolated RNA, so they sequenced expressed TCRB transcripts. Naive, central memory and regulatory T cell samples produced a mean of roughly 3.5 million reads. Measured with immunoSEQ multiplex PCR; TCRdb has only the in-frame clones, and not every one. This table holds approximately 250,000 clones, 24% found once. The V gene end was trimmed by 5 bases and the J gene end by 6 bases; junction bases not matched to a gene: 5. Germline-derived CDR1 and CDR2 are MDHEN and SYDVKM. This CDR3 is built from 14 residues. Each population that was sorted was more than 98% pure.

V gene TRBV28 combines with J gene TRBJ2-7; 12 bases match TRBD2. Sequences were obtained from naive CD4+ T cells from blood. This receptor was obtained from a woman aged 25 to 45 with type 1 diabetes. In DNA, the CDR3 is TGTGCCAGCAGTCCGACTAGCGGGAGTTTCGAGCAGTACTTC. Amino acids: CASSPTSGSFEQYF. Full variable domain (rest looked up from reference TRBV28 and TRBJ2-7): DVKVTQSSRYLVKRTGEKVFLECVQDMDHENMFWYRQDPGLGLRLIYFSYDVKMKEKGDIPEGYSVSREKKERFSLILESASTNQTSMYLCASSPTSGSFEQYFGPGTRLTVT.